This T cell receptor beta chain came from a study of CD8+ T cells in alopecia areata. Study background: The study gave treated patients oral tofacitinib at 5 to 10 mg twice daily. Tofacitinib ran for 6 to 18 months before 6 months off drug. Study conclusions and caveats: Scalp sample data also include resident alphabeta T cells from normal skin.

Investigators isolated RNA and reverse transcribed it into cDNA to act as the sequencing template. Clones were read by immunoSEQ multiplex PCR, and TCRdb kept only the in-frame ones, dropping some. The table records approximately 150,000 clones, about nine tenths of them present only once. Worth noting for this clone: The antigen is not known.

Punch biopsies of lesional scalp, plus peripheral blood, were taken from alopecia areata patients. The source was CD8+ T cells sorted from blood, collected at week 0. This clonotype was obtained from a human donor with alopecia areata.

CDR3 in amino acids: CASSTGQESHNEQFF. CDR3 in DNA: TGTGCCAGCAGCACCGGACAGGAAAGCCACAATGAGCAGTTCTTC. The chain uses TRBV7-9 and TRBJ2-1; 7 bases are shared with TRBD1. In germline, CDR1 is SEHNR, CDR2 FQNEAQ (reference sequence). This CDR3 region has 15 residues. V was pared by 5 bases and J by 5 bases, with 9 bases of the junction left unmatched.